Each of the 9 T cell receptor beta chains below was sequenced from the same sample in a study of control samples from healthy donors and cancer patients. Sequencing was performed with immunoSEQ multiplex PCR; in TCRdb, only in-frame clones are kept and a portion is missing. The repertoire holds approximately 150,000 clones, with around 88% as singletons. Sequenced input: blood. These receptors were collected from a man in his late teens or twenties in good health.

The CDR3 nucleotides are TGTGCCAGCAGCCAAGAAAATTTAGGCTCTGGCTACACCTTC. Amino acids: CASSQENLGSGYTF. The rearrangement uses TRBV3-1 (or the pseudogene TRBV3-2) and TRBJ1-2; no reliable D call. In germline, CDR1 is LGHDT, CDR2 YNNKEL (reference sequence). This CDR3 spans 14 amino acids. V gave up 0 bases and J gave up 7 bases, with 12 bases separating them.

The CDR3 is CASRRHRGGNQPQHF. In nucleotides, the CDR3 is TGCGCCAGCAGACGTCACAGGGGTGGCAATCAGCCCCAGCATTTT. This chain uses TRBV23-1 with TRBJ1-5, with 7 bases fitting TRBD1. TRBV23-1 is marked as an open reading frame, function uncertain. V shed 6 bases, J shed 2 bases, and the junction held 7 bases outside the gene matches. This CDR3 is 15 amino acids long.

This clone was detected many times. The chain couples TRBV7-9 to TRBJ2-7; D unclear. Germline V CDR1 and CDR2: SEHNR, FQNEAQ (reference sequence). V lost 7 bases and J lost 4, with 17 bases in between. This CDR3 has 14 amino acids. The CDR3 DNA follows: TGTGCCAGCACCAATAACCGGGTGGGGTACGAGCAGTACTTC. It specifies CASTNNRVGYEQYF.

This clone was seen only a few times. This chain connects TRBV5-4 to TRBJ1-2; no reliable D call. The germline V gene encodes CDR1 SGHNT and CDR2 YYREEE (reference sequence). The CDR3 is 13 residues long. Trimming removed 1 base at V and 4 bases at J, with 8 bases between. CDR3 residues: CASSLSNGYGYTF. The CDR3 region has the DNA TGTGCCAGCAGCTTGAGTAACGGCTATGGCTACACCTTC.

The V gene is TRBV5-6, the J gene TRBJ2-1; D gene ambiguous. V was pared by 2 bases and J by 0 bases, with 6 bases between. This CDR3 region has 14 residues. CDR1 SGHDT and CDR2 YYEEEE come from the germline V gene. The chain's CDR3 is CASSFGSSYNEQFF. The CDR3 DNA reads as TGTGCCAGCAGCTTTGGCAGCTCCTACAATGAGCAGTTCTTC.

The J gene is TRBJ1-2, the V gene TRBV5-6; 8 positions agree with TRBD1. This CDR3 is built from 13 residues. Germline V gene sequence: CDR1 SGHDT, CDR2 YYEEEE. V dropped 2 bases and J dropped 7; count of bases not matched to a gene: 4. The CDR3 nucleotides read TGTGCCAGCAGCTTCATGGACAGGGTTGGCTACACCTTC. It specifies CASSFMDRVGYTF.

The chain links TRBV7-8 to TRBJ2-7; D possibly matches TRBD1 or TRBD2 (6 bases each). Trimming took off 1 base at V and 2 bases at J, with 15 bases between the two ends. Per germline, CDR1 SGHVS and CDR2 FQNEAQ. The CDR3 covers 16 residues. CDR3 nucleotide sequence: TGTGCCAGCAGCTTAGGTGTCGGGGGCGGCCCCTACGAGCAGTACTTC. Its protein product is CASSLGVGGGPYEQYF. Looking up the rest from reference TRBV7-8 and TRBJ2-7 gives the full variable domain: GAGVSQSPRYKVAKRGQDVALRCDPISGHVSLFWYQQALGQGPEFLTYFQNEAQLDKSGLPSDRFFAERPEGSVSTLKIQRTQQEDSAVYLCASSLGVGGGPYEQYFGPGTRLTVT.

V is TRBV5-4 and J is TRBJ2-5; possibly TRBD2 for D (6 bases). In germline, CDR1 is SGHNT, CDR2 YYREEE (reference sequence). The CDR3 length is 16 residues. V was cut by 0 bases and J by 6 bases, with 18 bases left in between. In DNA, the CDR3 is TGTGCCAGCAGCTTGGCCGGAGGAGGGACTCAGCAGACCCAGTACTTC. This sequence encodes CASSLAGGGTQQTQYF.

The chain combines TRBV4-2 with TRBJ1-4, with D perhaps TRBD1 (5 bases). The CDR3 consists of 16 residues. V shed 1 base and J shed 8 bases, with 17 bases lying between them. Germline CDR1 LGHNA, CDR2 YNFKEQ. The CDR3 here is CASSQALTSAGEKLFF. The CDR3 bases are TGTGCCAGCAGCCAAGCTTTGACATCCGCAGGGGAAAAACTGTTTTTT.